This T cell receptor (beta chain) emerged from a study of T cells in Graves' hyperthyroidism and ophthalmopathy. The V gene's germline CDR1 is MDHEN and CDR2 SYDVKM. V lost 5 bases and J lost 1, with 18 bases in between. The CDR3 extends over 17 amino acids. Study results and caveats: Within blood appeared most thyroid clonotypes that had expanded above 0.001.

Regions amplified from RNA transcripts were the TCR beta CDR3 regions. A set of HTBI primers served as the primers for a first-round RT-PCR of the TCR CDR3. TCRdb itself ran the multiplex PCR reads through MiXCR, one entry per CDR3 protein. The data hold some 460,000 distinct CDR3 sequences, with 15% to 19% observed a single time. For this clonotype: Its antigen is unknown.

The chain couples TRBV28 to TRBJ1-3; the D gene is possibly TRBD1 (5 bases). The sequenced sample consisted of blood. The clonotype was recovered from a woman younger than 35 with Graves' hyperthyroidism. CDR3 nucleotide sequence: TGTGCCAGCAGTCCAATAAGGGGACGGAGGTCTGGAAACACCATATATTTT. The encoded protein is CASSPIRGRRSGNTIYF.